This record concerns one T cell receptor beta chain sequence. Methods used by the authors: Scientists estimated how many nucleated cells there were by amplifying reference gene primers. Assay: immunoSEQ multiplex PCR; the TCRdb copy retains only in-frame clones and omits some. Clone size and V and J calls were adopted from that table, with D and trimming inferred from the DNA. The table includes 190,000 or so clones, 70% to 85% detected once. This sample is drawn from a study of blood T cell repertoires in COVID-19. Study in general: The samples span acute and convalescent COVID-19 from the United States, Italy and Spain. Nucleic acid was either cDNA or gDNA, and it came from T cells, B-cell-depleted T cells, or PBMCs.

V was clipped by 3 bases and J by 12 bases; unmatched bases: 10. The CDR3 sequence is 14 residues long. The germline V gene has CDR1 KGHSH and CDR2 LQKENI. Sequenced input: peripheral blood. The receptor's source is a woman at least 80 years old with acute or convalescent COVID-19. The rearrangement links TRBV18 to TRBJ1-1; 10 bases map to TRBD1. Here the CDR3 DNA reads TGTGCCAGCTCACCCGACCGGGACAGGGGAGTTTCTTTCTTT. Protein sequence: CASSPDRDRGVSFF.